This T cell receptor beta chain is from a study of blood T cell repertoires in COVID-19. Across the whole study: The samples span acute and convalescent COVID-19 from the United States, Italy and Spain.

In the study's own analysis: Amplifying reference gene primers gave estimates of nucleated cell counts. This table comes from immunoSEQ multiplex PCR, and its TCRdb copy is limited to in-frame clones, with some not included. Clone size and the V and J calls come from that table; the DNA yielded D and trimming. The profile covers 120,000 or so clones, with around 90% appearing a single time and less than 3.5% taken by the ten largest. This receptor was identified in a woman in her fifties or sixties with acute or convalescent COVID-19. The sample comprised peripheral blood.

CDR3 loop: CASSEVQGNTGELFF. CDR3 bases: TGTGCCAGCAGTGAAGTACAGGGGAACACCGGGGAGCTGTTTTTT. The chain links TRBV2 to TRBJ2-2, with D maybe TRBD1 (6 bases). Trimming pared 1 base from V and 1 base from J, leaving 7 bases between. This CDR3 is built from 15 residues. The germline CDR1 and CDR2 sequences are SNHLY and FYNNEI.